Listed here are 2 T cell receptor beta chains from one sample, sequenced in a study of blood T cell repertoires in COVID-19. Produced via immunoSEQ multiplex PCR; TCRdb's table is partial and in-frame only. The sample includes about 180,000 clones, roughly 87% seen only once; the top ten take approximately 8%. Sequenced: peripheral blood. These receptors all come from a woman in her seventies with COVID-19, enrolled during active disease.

The chain has TRBV5-1 and TRBJ2-1, with TRBD2 identical over 7 bases. Germline V CDR1 and CDR2: SGHRS, YFSETQ. CDR3 length equals 15 residues. After removal of 4 bases from V and 2 bases from J, the junction contained 6 bases not matched to a gene. CDR3 nucleotides: TGCGCCAGCAGCCCGGCTAGCGGACCCTACAATGAGCAGTTCTTC. As protein: CASSPASGPYNEQFF.

The rearrangement uses TRBV5-1 and TRBJ2-7, with TRBD1 matching over 7 bases. The CDR3 is made up of 17 amino acids. The junction had 10 bases not matched to a gene; V was cut back by 0 bases and J by 1 base. Looked up from germline, CDR1 is SGHRS and CDR2 is YFSETQ. Here the CDR3 reads CASSLARDSATSYEQYF. The CDR3 bases are TGCGCCAGCAGCTTGGCTCGGGACAGTGCCACTTCCTACGAGCAGTACTTC.